These 26 T cell receptor beta chains originate from one sample sequenced in a study of CD8 T cells in Susac syndrome. A quantity of about 0.5 to 1 ug RNA underwent reverse transcription using random hexamers. TCRdb called the immunoSEQ multiplex PCR reads again in MiXCR, with one record for every CDR3 protein. The data hold about 120,000 distinct CDR3 sequences, with about 90% observed a single time. Source material: CD4+ T cells from PBMCs. All receptors derive from a human donor in good health.

The CDR3 protein is CASSLGLGSSYEQYF. CDR3 DNA sequence: TGTGCCAGCAGCTTAGGGCTGGGAAGCTCCTACGAGCAGTACTTC. This chain connects TRBV7-3 to TRBJ2-7; D not certain. Germline loops: CDR1 SGHTA, CDR2 FQGTGA. Trimming pared 2 bases from V and 0 bases from J, leaving 11 bases between. This CDR3 is built from 15 residues.

The gene calls are TRBV29-1 and TRBJ1-1, with a weak D call TRBD1 (5 bases). V dropped 7 bases and J dropped 0 bases, with 18 bases sitting between them. This CDR3 spans 15 amino acids. Germline-derived CDR1 and CDR2 are SQVTM and ANQGSEA. The CDR3 loop is CSAGGFGGVNTEAFF. Here the CDR3 DNA reads TGCAGCGCCGGGGGATTTGGGGGGGTGAACACTGAAGCTTTCTTT.

The chain carries TRBV7-3 and TRBJ1-1, with no clear D. CDR3 length equals 13 residues. Germline assignment: CDR1 SGHTA and CDR2 FQGTGA. The V gene lost 5 bases and the J gene lost 2 bases, with 9 bases spanning the gap. Written as DNA, the CDR3 is TGTGCCAGCAGCCAACTCTCCAACACTGAAGCTTTCTTT. Protein sequence: CASSQLSNTEAFF.

The V and J genes are TRBV7-9 and TRBJ1-5; 7 bases match TRBD1. After removal of 5 bases from V and 6 bases from J, the junction contained 10 bases not matched to a gene. Germline V lookup: CDR1 SEHNR, CDR2 FQNEAQ (reference sequence). The CDR3 sequence is 15 residues long. CDR3 loop: CASSPTGIAVQPQHF. As DNA, the CDR3 is TGTGCCAGCAGCCCGACAGGGATAGCGGTTCAGCCCCAGCATTTT.

V and J are TRBV20-1 and TRBJ2-3; 9 bases map to TRBD1. Germline CDR1 DFQATT, CDR2 SNEGSKA (reference sequence). This CDR3 has 12 residues. The CDR3 coding sequence is TGCAGCTTACAGGGGGCTCTTGATACGCAGTATTTT. It translates to CSLQGALDTQYF.

This chain uses TRBV15 with TRBJ1-2; no firm D call. With 0 bases removed from V and 2 bases from J, the gap between germline ends came to 10 bases. Germline CDR1 and CDR2: LNHNV and YYDKDF (reference sequence). The CDR3 is 15 amino acids. The CDR3 reads CATSREASTNYGYTF. CDR3 nucleotide sequence: TGTGCCACCAGCAGAGAGGCCTCCACCAACTATGGCTACACCTTC.

V usage is TRBV5-1 and J usage is TRBJ2-1; 13 positions agree with TRBD2. Trimming took 4 bases from V and 4 from J; bases not matched to a gene: 5. This CDR3 has 16 amino acids. Germline CDR1 is SGHRS and CDR2 is YFSETQ. In DNA, the CDR3 is TGCGCCAGCAGCCTAGAGACTAGCGGGGGGTACAATGAGCAGTTCTTC. Amino acids: CASSLETSGGYNEQFF.

The chain joins TRBV7-9 to TRBJ1-4; D gene ambiguous. CDR3 length equals 11 residues. The V gene's germline CDR1 is SEHNR and CDR2 FQNEAQ (reference sequence). Trimming took off 1 base at V and 10 bases at J, with 4 bases between the two ends. The CDR3 protein is CASSLGGKLFF. Here the CDR3 DNA reads TGTGCCAGCAGCTTAGGTGGAAAACTGTTTTTT.

This chain links TRBV7-2 with TRBJ2-1; 7 bases line up with TRBD1. V gave up 2 bases and J gave up 0 bases; unmatched junction bases: 1. The CDR3 totals 15 residues. Germline lookup yields CDR1 SGHTA and CDR2 FQGNSA. The CDR3 spells CASSLQGVSYNEQFF. Here the CDR3 DNA reads TGTGCCAGCAGCTTACAGGGGGTCTCCTACAATGAGCAGTTCTTC.

This clonotype showed up just once. The V and J genes are TRBV12-3 or TRBV12-4 and TRBJ2-2; TRBD2 is a possible D gene (7 bases). CDR3 length equals 15 residues. V dropped 6 bases and J dropped 6 bases, with 17 bases sitting between them. The CDR3 region is CASSSEGGGSGELFF. The CDR3 DNA sequence: TGTGCCAGCAGCTCTGAAGGGGGGGGGTCCGGGGAGCTGTTTTTT.

V and J are TRBV9 and TRBJ2-1, with a weak D call TRBD2 (5 bases). The germline V gene encodes CDR1 SGDLS and CDR2 YYNGEE. The CDR3 extends over 14 amino acids. V was clipped by 6 bases and J by 7 bases, with 17 bases between them. The DNA for the CDR3 is TGTGCCAGCACTCCCGATAGCGCAACGAATGAGCAGTTCTTC. This sequence encodes CASTPDSATNEQFF.

The chain has TRBV13 and TRBJ1-1; TRBD1 might be the D (5 bases). This CDR3 has 15 amino acids. The germline V and J ends were trimmed by 8 bases and 0 bases, with 16 bases remaining between them. The germline V gene encodes CDR1 PRHDT and CDR2 FYEKMQ (reference sequence). The CDR3 protein is CASAKPPGLNTEAFF. The CDR3 coding sequence is TGTGCCAGCGCCAAGCCCCCAGGGCTGAACACTGAAGCTTTCTTT.

The gene calls are TRBV20-1 and TRBJ1-1; 7 bases fit TRBD1. This CDR3 is 14 amino acids long. The germline V gene has CDR1 DFQATT and CDR2 SNEGSKA (reference sequence). Trimming took 3 bases from V and 5 from J; bases not matched to a gene: 9. CDR3 nucleotide sequence: TGCAGTGCTAGTCCGAGACAGGGCGTGACTGAAGCTTTCTTT. As protein: CSASPRQGVTEAFF.

The chain carries TRBV2 and TRBJ1-5; maybe TRBD1 (5 bases). Trimming took off 2 bases at V and 5 bases at J, with 13 bases between the two ends. Germline-derived CDR1 and CDR2 are SNHLY and FYNNEI. The CDR3 length is 15 residues. In nucleotides, the CDR3 is TGTGCCAGCAGTGAACAAGGGGCCCCGGATCAGCCCCAGCATTTT. Residues: CASSEQGAPDQPQHF.

This clonotype has only a few counts. The V call is TRBV7-6, the J call TRBJ2-2, with a possible D match to TRBD2 (5 bases). Trimming removed 5 bases at V and 7 bases at J, with 11 bases between. CDR1 is SGHVS, CDR2 FNYEAQ, per germline. The CDR3 is 13 residues long. CDR3 sequence: CASSPTSVGELFF. CDR3 nucleotides: TGTGCCAGCAGCCCCACTAGTGTCGGGGAGCTGTTTTTT.

The J gene is TRBJ1-1, the V gene TRBV2; D call uncertain. Trimming shortened V by 3 bases and J by 2 bases, and 13 bases separated the two germline ends. Germline CDR1 reads SNHLY; CDR2 reads FYNNEI. The CDR3 spans 15 residues. CDR3 protein: CASSETGILNTEAFF. The DNA for the CDR3 is TGTGCCAGCAGTGAGACCGGGATCCTCAACACTGAAGCTTTCTTT.

This sequence joins TRBV29-1 and TRBJ2-7; no reliable D call. This CDR3 comprises 12 residues. The germline V gene has CDR1 SQVTM and CDR2 ANQGSEA. Trimming removed 4 bases from V and 0 bases from J, with 7 bases in between. CDR3 region: CSVVLSSYEQYF. The CDR3 DNA reads TGCAGCGTTGTACTGAGCTCCTACGAGCAGTACTTC.

The J gene is TRBJ2-5, the V gene TRBV7-8, with D uncertain. The CDR3 is made up of 14 amino acids. CDR1 and CDR2 (germline): SGHVS, FQNEAQ. V lost 5 bases and J 2 bases, leaving 12 bases between the germline ends. In DNA, the CDR3 is TGTGCCAGCAGCGTAGGGCCATCACAAGAGACCCAGTACTTC. Its translation: CASSVGPSQETQYF.

This clonotype was counted once. The V and J genes are TRBV14 and TRBJ2-7; 9 nucleotides agree with TRBD1. After removal of 4 bases from V and 5 bases from J, the junction contained 15 bases not matched to a gene. Germline lookup yields CDR1 SGHDN and CDR2 FVKESK. The CDR3 loop spans 17 amino acids. CDR3 loop: CASSPSVIIGTGHEQYF. The DNA of the CDR3 is TGTGCCAGCAGCCCGTCCGTGATTATAGGGACAGGGCACGAGCAGTACTTC.

The chain carries TRBV5-4 and TRBJ2-5, with D maybe TRBD2 (6 bases). Germline V gene lookup returns CDR1 SGHNT and CDR2 YYREEE (reference sequence). V was shortened by 9 bases and J by 4 bases, with 22 bases between the two germline ends. The CDR3 sequence is 15 residues long. The CDR3 loop reads CATRRSNRRAETQYF. CDR3 coding DNA: TGTGCCACCCGACGTAGTAATCGGAGGGCAGAGACCCAGTACTTC.

This clonotype has only a few counts. The chain links TRBV6-2 or TRBV6-3 to TRBJ1-1; a weak D match, TRBD1 (5 bases). Germline lookup yields CDR1 MNHEY and CDR2 SVGEGT. The CDR3 runs 14 residues. With 3 bases removed from V and 1 base from J, the gap between germline ends came to 9 bases. The CDR3 DNA sequence: TGTGCCAGCAGTTATGTCGGGGCGAACACTGAAGCTTTCTTT. Its translation: CASSYVGANTEAFF.

This sequence joins TRBV20-1 and TRBJ2-7; 13 bases are a match to TRBD2. The CDR3 has 15 residues. V dropped 1 base and J dropped 2; count of bases not matched to a gene: 2. CDR1 is DFQATT and CDR2 is SNEGSKA in the germline V gene (reference sequence). This CDR3 is CSARGTSGRAYEQYF. CDR3 bases: TGCAGTGCTAGAGGAACTAGCGGGAGGGCCTACGAGCAGTACTTC.

CDR3 DNA sequence: TGTGCCAGCAGCGCCCGACTAGCGGATAACCAAGAGACCCAGTACTTC. It yields the protein CASSARLADNQETQYF. The chain employs TRBV7-2 and TRBJ2-5, with TRBD2 matching 9 bases. Germline CDR1 is SGHTA and CDR2 is FQGNSA. This CDR3 region has 16 residues. J gave up 0 bases and V 5 bases, and 7 bases lay outside the gene matches.

This clonotype came up once. This chain links TRBV2 with TRBJ1-3; D gene ambiguous. The germline V and J ends were trimmed by 8 bases and 0 bases, with 8 bases remaining between them. The CDR3 contains 13 residues. Germline V gene lookup returns CDR1 SNHLY and CDR2 FYNNEI. CDR3 sequence (DNA): TGTGCCAGCGGGATAAGCTCTGGAAACACCATATATTTT. It encodes CASGISSGNTIYF.

This chain uses TRBV2 with TRBJ1-2; D perhaps matches TRBD1 (5 bases). The CDR3 has 13 residues. Germline CDR1 reads SNHLY; CDR2 reads FYNNEI. V lost 2 bases, J lost 7 bases, and 11 bases lay in between. CDR3 sequence: CASSELSGAGYTF. Written as DNA, the CDR3 is TGTGCCAGCAGTGAACTGTCCGGGGCTGGCTACACCTTC.

The V gene is TRBV4-3, the J gene TRBJ1-6; perhaps TRBD1 as D (6 bases). Germline assignment: CDR1 LGHNA and CDR2 YSLEER. Trimming removed 1 base at V and 12 bases at J, with 10 bases between. The CDR3 length is 13 residues. The CDR3: CASSQVGARPLHF. CDR3 DNA sequence: TGCGCCAGCAGCCAAGTGGGGGCGCGACCCCTCCACTTT.